The 16 T cell receptor beta chains below all came from one sample that was sequenced in a study of T cell repertoires in cytomegalovirus infection. TCRdb reanalysed the reads using MiXCR and keeps one entry per CDR3 protein. The sample carries 150,000 to 200,000 distinct CDR3 sequences, more than 15% recorded once. Specimen: CD8+ T cells from PBMCs. These receptors came from a human donor in good health (CMV status not recorded). Some clones in this sample may be carry-over from other donors' samples.

V usage is TRBV5-6 and J usage is TRBJ1-2; 9 bases match TRBD1. With 4 bases clipped from V and 2 bases from J, the junction kept 9 bases outside the gene matches. The germline V gene has CDR1 SGHDT and CDR2 YYEEEE. This CDR3 spans 16 amino acids. The CDR3 DNA reads TGTGCCAGCAGCCACTCACAGGGGGCGCGGAACTATGGCTACACCTTC. Residues: CASSHSQGARNYGYTF.

The genes are TRBV10-3 and TRBJ2-3; no definite D call. This CDR3 is built from 14 residues. Trimming took 2 bases from V and 2 from J, leaving 8 bases between them. The V gene's germline CDR1 is ENHRY and CDR2 SYGVKD. CDR3 region: CAISEGKFTDTQYF. The CDR3 DNA reads TGTGCCATCAGTGAGGGGAAGTTCACAGATACGCAGTATTTT.

This clonotype has just a few counts. The J gene is TRBJ2-1, the V gene TRBV9, with D perhaps being TRBD1 or TRBD2 (5 bases each). The CDR3 runs to 14 residues. Per germline, CDR1 SGDLS and CDR2 YYNGEE. V was shortened by 2 bases and J by 6 bases, with 12 bases between the two germline ends. This CDR3 is CASSVPGTLNEQFF. As DNA, the CDR3 is TGTGCCAGCAGCGTCCCCGGGACCCTCAATGAGCAGTTCTTC.

V is TRBV12-5 and J is TRBJ2-2; TRBD2 matches 12 bases. Germline CDR1 LGHNT, CDR2 FRNRAP. V shed 0 bases, J shed 5 bases, and the junction held 7 bases outside the gene matches. The CDR3 extends over 18 amino acids. The DNA for the CDR3 is TGTGCTAGTGGTTTGGTGACTAGCGGGAGATTTGGAACCGGGGAGCTGTTTTTT. Protein sequence: CASGLVTSGRFGTGELFF.

The table lists this clonotype with a few counts. The genes are TRBV4-3 and TRBJ2-1, with D perhaps given as TRBD1 or TRBD2 (5 bases each). V shed 1 base and J shed 0 bases, with 16 bases lying between them. Germline V lookup: CDR1 LGHNA, CDR2 YSLEER. The CDR3 contains 18 residues. CDR3 nucleotides: TGCGCCAGCAGCCAAGTTGGAGCCGCAGGGAGCTCCTACAATGAGCAGTTCTTC. Translating gives CASSQVGAAGSSYNEQFF.

The chain employs TRBV7-9 and TRBJ1-6; TRBD1 aligns across 7 bases. The CDR3 sequence is 16 residues long. The V gene's germline CDR1 is SEHNR and CDR2 FQNEAQ (reference sequence). V gave up 2 bases and J gave up 15 bases; unmatched junction bases: 16. Here the CDR3 reads CASSLSRAIGGQVLHF. DNA for the CDR3: TGTGCCAGCAGCTTATCTAGAGCCATAGGGGGCCAAGTCCTCCACTTT. The full variable domain, completed using reference TRBV7-9 and TRBJ1-6, is DTGVSQNPRHKITKRGQNVTFRCDPISEHNRLYWYRQTLGQGPEFLTYFQNEAQLEKSRLLSDRFSAERPKGSFSTLEIQRTEQGDSAMYLCASSLSRAIGGQVLHFGNGTRLTVT.

A single count supports this clonotype. The chain couples TRBV11-2 to TRBJ1-6; 7 nucleotides line up with TRBD1. The V and J ends lost 4 bases and 10 bases, in that order; junction bases with no gene match: 4. The germline gives CDR1 SGHAT, CDR2 FQNNGV. The CDR3 sequence is 13 residues long. CDR3 sequence reads: CASSSTGLSPLHF. The CDR3 bases are TGTGCCAGCAGCTCGACAGGGCTATCACCCCTCCACTTT.

Only a few counts were recorded for this clonotype. V gene TRBV7-6 combines with J gene TRBJ1-4; 7 nucleotides line up with TRBD1. The CDR3 sequence is 14 residues long. With V trimmed by 5 bases and J by 5 bases, 5 bases remained unmatched. CDR1 and CDR2 from the germline V gene are SGHVS and FNYEAQ. CDR3 coding DNA: TGTGCCAGCAGCCAGGACAGGCGGAATGAAAAACTGTTTTTT. Translated, it gives CASSQDRRNEKLFF. Variable domain in full (rest from reference TRBV7-6 and TRBJ1-4): GAGVSQSPRYKVTKRGQDVALRCDPISGHVSLYWYRQALGQGPEFLTYFNYEAQQDKSGLPNDRFSAERPEGSISTLTIQRTEQRDSAMYRCASSQDRRNEKLFFGSGTQLSVL.

This clonotype was counted only a few times. The genes are TRBV29-1 and TRBJ2-5; 7 bases agree with TRBD1. CDR1 and CDR2 from the germline V gene are SQVTM and ANQGSEA. V lost 4 bases, J lost 1 base, and 6 bases stayed unmatched. The CDR3 spans 14 residues. The CDR3 DNA sequence: TGCAGCGTTGGAGGGGGCCTCACCCAAGAGACCCAGTACTTC. This codes for CSVGGGLTQETQYF.

This clonotype was counted once. This chain links TRBV28 with TRBJ2-1; TRBD2 aligns across 11 bases. The CDR3 is 15 residues long. V was pared by 7 bases and J by 4 bases, with 6 bases of the junction left unmatched. Germline lookup yields CDR1 MDHEN and CDR2 SYDVKM. CDR3 coding DNA: TGTGCCAGCACCTCCGGACTAGCGGGTTACAATGAGCAGTTCTTC. Translating gives CASTSGLAGYNEQFF.

There are a few counts of this clonotype. The chain links TRBV28 to TRBJ1-2; TRBD1 aligns across 7 bases. This CDR3 has 15 residues. Germline-derived CDR1 and CDR2 are MDHEN and SYDVKM. The V and J ends lost 2 bases and 3 bases, in that order; junction bases with no gene match: 6. CDR3 coding DNA: TGTGCCAGCAGTTTACAGACAGGGAGGGACTATGGCTACACCTTC. This encodes CASSLQTGRDYGYTF.

The chain has TRBV7-9 and TRBJ2-7, with a possible D match to TRBD1 (6 bases). Germline V gene data show CDR1 as SEHNR and CDR2 as FQNEAQ (reference sequence). Trimming stripped 3 bases from V and 6 bases from J, with 18 bases between. The CDR3 covers 15 residues. CDR3 DNA: TGTGCCAGCAGCTTTGGGGGCGCGGTGAAGGCCGAGCAGTACTTC. It codes for CASSFGGAVKAEQYF.

This clonotype turned up a few times. The rearrangement uses TRBV29-1 and TRBJ1-1; D unresolved. Germline V gene data show CDR1 as SQVTM and CDR2 as ANQGSEA. CDR3 length: 13 residues. With 1 base removed from V and 4 bases from J, the gap between germline ends came to 10 bases. In nucleotides, the CDR3 is TGCAGCGTTGAAGGGTCAGAGGGCACTGAAGCTTTCTTT. Translated, it gives CSVEGSEGTEAFF.

This clonotype was counted a few times. CDR3 bases: TGTGCCAGCAGCCAAGTCGCCTACGAGCAGTACTTC. This gives the protein CASSQVAYEQYF. The rearrangement joins TRBV12-3 or TRBV12-4 to TRBJ2-7; D is unclear. There are 12 residues in the CDR3. With 6 bases removed from V and 2 bases from J, the gap between germline ends came to 8 bases.

The CDR3 loop reads CARRIRTSGKETQYF. In nucleotides, the CDR3 is TGTGCCAGACGTATTAGGACTAGCGGAAAAGAGACCCAGTACTTC. This chain joins TRBV27 and TRBJ2-5; 10 bases match TRBD2. This CDR3 has 15 amino acids. With 9 bases clipped from V and 3 bases from J, the junction kept 10 bases outside the gene matches. Germline lookup yields CDR1 MNHEY and CDR2 SMNVEV (reference sequence).

This chain uses TRBV7-8 with TRBJ2-7; TRBD1 matches at 8 bases. This CDR3 comprises 14 residues. Germline CDR1 and CDR2: SGHVS and FQNEAQ. Trimming cost V 7 bases and J 6 bases; bases outside gene matches: 11. The CDR3 DNA reads TGTGCCAGCACCCAATACAGGGGGTTGAGCGAGCAGTACTTC. Translated, it gives CASTQYRGLSEQYF.